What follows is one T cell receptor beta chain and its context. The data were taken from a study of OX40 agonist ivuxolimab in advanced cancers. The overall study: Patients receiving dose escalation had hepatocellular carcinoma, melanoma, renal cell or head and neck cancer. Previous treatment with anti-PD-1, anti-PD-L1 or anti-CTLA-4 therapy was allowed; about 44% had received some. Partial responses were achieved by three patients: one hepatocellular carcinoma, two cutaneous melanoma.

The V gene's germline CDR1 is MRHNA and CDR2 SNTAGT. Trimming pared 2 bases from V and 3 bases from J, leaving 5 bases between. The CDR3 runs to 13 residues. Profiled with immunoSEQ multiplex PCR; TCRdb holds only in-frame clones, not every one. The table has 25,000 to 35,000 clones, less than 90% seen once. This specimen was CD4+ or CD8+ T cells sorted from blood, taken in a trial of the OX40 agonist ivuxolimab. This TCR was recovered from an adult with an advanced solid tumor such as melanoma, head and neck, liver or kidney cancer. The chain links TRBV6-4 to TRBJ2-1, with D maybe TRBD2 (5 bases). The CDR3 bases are TGTGCCAGCAGTGACCGGGACTACAATGAGCAGTTCTTC. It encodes CASSDRDYNEQFF.